The rows below give T cell receptor beta chains drawn from one sample of a study of blood T cell repertoires in COVID-19. Profiling relied on immunoSEQ multiplex PCR, and the TCRdb table lists in-frame clones only, not all of them. The sample has 46,000 or so clones, around nine tenths seen once. The sample comprised peripheral blood. The origin of the receptors is a man aged 55 to 70 with active or convalescent COVID-19. CDR3s include the opening cysteine and the closing phenylalanine or tryptophan. A row's size may be missing; if present it is once, few, many or a size class.

V	J	size	CDR3
TRBV11-3	TRBJ2-2	few	CASSLDRDTGELFF
TRBV28	TRBJ1-1	.	CASSLVAGGGTEAFF
TRBV13	TRBJ1-4	.	CASSSQGATNEKLFF
TRBV18	TRBJ2-5	.	CASSPPGTAQETQYF
TRBV19	TRBJ2-7	.	CATQYRDLHGDYEQYF
TRBV28	TRBJ1-1	.	CASRMTPNTEAFF
TRBV7-3	TRBJ2-1	once	CASSLVPTYNEQFF
TRBV5-1	TRBJ1-2	.	CASSSSGQANYGYTF
TRBV5-4	TRBJ2-7	.	CASSLRLAGHEQYF
TRBV11-2	TRBJ2-6	.	CASSFTGGRAGANVLTF
TRBV7-3	TRBJ1-1	.	CASSLLGQAEAFF
TRBV28	TRBJ1-2	.	CASSPQGFGYGYTF
TRBV7-9	TRBJ1-4	.	CASSLSSQGRALFF
TRBV24-1	TRBJ1-5	once	CATSVTGNGNQPQHF
TRBV5-1	TRBJ2-5	.	CASSSGEDYPETQYF
TRBV19	TRBJ1-2	once	CASSMGAPKYGYTF
TRBV11-2	TRBJ2-2	.	CASSGTGLNTGELFF
TRBV29-1	TRBJ2-7	.	CSVEDSGQGGYEQYF
TRBV27	TRBJ1-4	.	CASSHGQGTNEKLFF
TRBV19	TRBJ1-5	once	CASSTGRRDSSNQPQHF
TRBV11-3	TRBJ2-2	.	CASSPVPGELFF
TRBV2	TRBJ2-1	.	CASSEAGGGNYNEQFF
TRBV6-2/TRBV6-3	TRBJ2-2	.	CASSWGRGTGELFF
TRBV7-6	TRBJ1-2	.	CASSFSARGADGYTF
TRBV11-2	TRBJ1-2	.	CASSLVEASYGYTF